The sequence of this T cell receptor (beta chain) was determined in a study of blood T cell repertoires in COVID-19. Study overall: T cells, B-cell-depleted T cells, or PBMCs provided the cDNA or gDNA that served as material.

Authors' analysis steps: Counts of nucleated cells, estimated from reference gene primer amplification, were obtained. Sequencing used immunoSEQ multiplex PCR; TCRdb keeps in-frame clones, though not all of them. D and trimming were read from the DNA, whereas the V and J calls and clone size are those reported in that table. The table has 35,000 to 45,000 clones, about 88% seen once. This clonotype was obtained from a man in his 70s with active COVID-19. The sequenced sample consisted of peripheral blood.

CDR3 in amino acids: CASSQDRSGVSTGELFF. The CDR3 DNA sequence: TGTGCCAGCAGCCAAGATCGCTCGGGGGTTTCCACCGGGGAGCTGTTTTTT. This rearrangement joins TRBV3-1 (or the pseudogene TRBV3-2) to TRBJ2-2; D is perhaps TRBD2 (6 bases). Trimming shortened V by 0 bases and J by 4 bases, and 15 bases separated the two germline ends. The CDR3 totals 17 residues. Germline assignment: CDR1 LGHDT and CDR2 YNNKEL (reference sequence).